The entry below describes one T cell receptor beta chain. No antigen is known for it. Some clones are missing from TCRdb's copy, which holds only in-frame ones; the method was immunoSEQ multiplex PCR. The sample includes some 250,000 clones, 88% seen only once; the top ten take over 8.5%. This record comes from a study of Ad26.COV2.S vaccination and SARS-CoV-2 variants. Turning to the study itself: The authors gave Ad26.COV2.S intramuscularly, either once or twice 56 days apart.

Treatment described: approximately 18 received Ad26.COV2.S at low or high dose, single or two shots; about 5 received placebo; per-sample allocation not given. Sampling took place 63 days after the first vaccine or placebo injection. The J segment lost 0 bases and the V segment lost 2 bases, leaving 6 bases of the junction unmatched. CDR1 and CDR2 (germline): LGHNA, YSLEER. The CDR3 has 17 amino acids. Study-wide results and caveats: Participants in the vaccine arm had higher spike-specific TCR breadth; placebo recipients had lower. The authors reported substantial breadth in spike-specific CD8+ and CD4+ T cell responses after vaccination. Total T cell responses were possibly underestimated by TCR breadth and depth analyses.

The source is a person aged 18-60 years who received the Ad26.COV2.S COVID-19 vaccine or a placebo. The chain has TRBV4-3 and TRBJ2-7, with 11 nucleotides matching TRBD2. The specimen comprised peripheral blood, sampled in a trial of Ad26.COV2.S vaccine versus placebo. For the CDR3, the DNA is TGCGCCAGCAGCCAAACTGCTAGCGGGGGGACCTCCTACGAGCAGTACTTC. Protein sequence: CASSQTASGGTSYEQYF.